This T cell receptor (beta chain) was documented in a study of blood T cell repertoires in COVID-19. Authors' methods: Amplified reference gene primers provided the basis for estimating nucleated cell counts. The data were produced by immunoSEQ multiplex PCR, yet TCRdb's version contains in-frame clones alone and is incomplete. V, J and clone size derive from that table, while D and trimming were established from the DNA sequence. The profile shows under 500,000 clones, 85% to 90% of them singletons. Remarks on this clone: Sequence at one end of the junction differs from germline and may be a read error.

The germline V gene has CDR1 MNHEY and CDR2 SVGAGI. CDR3 length equals 12 residues. The chain recombines TRBV6-5 with TRBJ1-1; D remains ambiguous. Sequenced material: peripheral blood. The sequence was collected from a young woman with acute or convalescent COVID-19. The CDR3 bases are TGTGCCAGCAGTTACTCGACGGGAGGACCATTTTTT. As protein: CASSYSTGGPFF.